The clone carrying this T cell receptor (beta chain) was found many times. The target antigen is unknown. Each CDR3 protein gets one entry after TCRdb re-called the 5' RACE reads with MiXCR. The table lists about 720,000 distinct CDR3 sequences, 15% to 20% of them singletons. The CDR3 is 13 amino acids. The germline V gene has CDR1 MNHEY and CDR2 SVGAGI. Trimming shortened V by 2 bases and J by 1 base, and 5 bases separated the two germline ends. The data are from a study of identical twins. Study-level findings and limits: Memory repertoires lacked the insertion deficit that abundant cord blood beta clonotypes showed.

The sample was also reused in another study, on T cells expressing NK-cell markers. That study reports: Sorted CD3+CD56+NKG2C+, CD3+CD56+NKG2C- and CD3+CD56-NKG2C+ T-cell subsets were beta-chain profiled.

The rearrangement links TRBV6-5 to TRBJ1-2; unclear D gene. The source of this sequence is a woman aged 18-29 years in good health. The material sequenced was PBMCs. The CDR3 here is CASSYGHNYGYTF. The CDR3 nucleotides are TGTGCCAGCAGTTACGGCCATAACTATGGCTACACCTTC.